This TCR beta chain emerged from a study of blood T cell repertoires in COVID-19. Whole-study context: Some COVID-19 samples were acute and others convalescent; all came from the United States, Italy and Spain. Nucleic acid was either cDNA or gDNA, and it came from T cells, B-cell-depleted T cells, or PBMCs.

V was shortened by 6 bases and J by 7 bases, with 18 bases between the two germline ends. In germline, CDR1 is MNHEY, CDR2 SVGAGI. The CDR3 loop spans 14 amino acids. Original data processing: It was from reference gene primer amplification that nucleated cell counts were estimated. Sequencing used immunoSEQ multiplex PCR; TCRdb keeps in-frame clones, though not all of them. Clone size and the V and J calls come from that table; the DNA yielded D and trimming. The repertoire holds some 30,000 clones, 70% to 85% seen once, with approximately 12% in the top ten. The chain has TRBV6-5 and TRBJ1-2; D is unclear. This TCR came from a human donor in a cohort sampled during active COVID-19. The specimen was peripheral blood. The CDR3 is CASRPTGSRVGYTF. Written as DNA, the CDR3 is TGTGCCAGCAGACCGACCGGGAGCCGGGTTGGCTACACCTTC.